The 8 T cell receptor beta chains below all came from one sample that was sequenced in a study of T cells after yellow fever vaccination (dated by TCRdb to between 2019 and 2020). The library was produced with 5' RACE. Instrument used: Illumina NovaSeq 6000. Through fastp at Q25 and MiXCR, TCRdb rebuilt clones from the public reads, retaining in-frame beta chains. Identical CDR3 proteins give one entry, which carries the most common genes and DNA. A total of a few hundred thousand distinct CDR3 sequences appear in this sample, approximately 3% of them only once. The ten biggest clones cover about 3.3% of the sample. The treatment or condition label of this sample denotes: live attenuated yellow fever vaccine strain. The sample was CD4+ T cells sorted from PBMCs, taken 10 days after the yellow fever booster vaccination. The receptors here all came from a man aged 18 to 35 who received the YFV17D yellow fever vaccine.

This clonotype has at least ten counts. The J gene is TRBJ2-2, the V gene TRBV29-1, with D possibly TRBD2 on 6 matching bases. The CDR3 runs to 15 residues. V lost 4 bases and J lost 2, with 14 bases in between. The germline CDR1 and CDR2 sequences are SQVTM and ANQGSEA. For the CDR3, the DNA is TGCAGCGTTGCTACCGGGACTGACAACACCGGGGAGCTGTTTTTT. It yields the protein CSVATGTDNTGELFF.

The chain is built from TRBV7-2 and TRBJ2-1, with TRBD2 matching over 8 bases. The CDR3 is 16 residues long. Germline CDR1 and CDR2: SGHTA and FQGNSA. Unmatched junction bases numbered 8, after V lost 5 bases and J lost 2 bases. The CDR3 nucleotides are TGTGCCAGCAGCGCATCTCGGGGGGGCCCCTACAATGAGCAGTTCTTC. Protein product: CASSASRGGPYNEQFF. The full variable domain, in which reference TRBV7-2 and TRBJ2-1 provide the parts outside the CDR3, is GAGVSQSPSNKVTEKGKDVELRCDPISGHTALYWYRQSLGQGLEFLIYFQGNSAPDKSGLPSDRFSAERTGGSVSTLTIQRTQQEDSAVYLCASSASRGGPYNEQFFGPGTRLTVL.

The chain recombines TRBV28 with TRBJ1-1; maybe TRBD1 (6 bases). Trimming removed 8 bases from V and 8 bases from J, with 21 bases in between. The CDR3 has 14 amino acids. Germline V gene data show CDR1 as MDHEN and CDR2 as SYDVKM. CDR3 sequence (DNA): TGTGCCAGCGGAAGACAGGTTGCCCTTTCGGAAGCTTTCTTT. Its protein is CASGRQVALSEAFF.

Here the CDR3 reads CASSFNRESGNTIYF. In DNA form, the CDR3 reads TGTGCCAGCAGCTTTAATCGGGAGAGTGGAAACACCATATATTTT. The V and J genes are TRBV7-9 and TRBJ1-3; unclear D gene. Trimming took 3 bases from V and 3 from J, leaving 12 bases between them. This CDR3 is built from 15 residues. The V gene's germline CDR1 is SEHNR and CDR2 FQNEAQ (reference sequence).

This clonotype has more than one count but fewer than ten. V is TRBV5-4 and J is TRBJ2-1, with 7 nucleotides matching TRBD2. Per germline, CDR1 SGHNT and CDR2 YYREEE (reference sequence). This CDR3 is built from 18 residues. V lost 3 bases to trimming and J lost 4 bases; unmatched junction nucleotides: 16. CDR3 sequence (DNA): TGTGCCAGCAGCTCCCCTCGGGGGAGCGGGGCGAAGTACAATGAGCAGTTCTTC. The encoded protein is CASSSPRGSGAKYNEQFF.

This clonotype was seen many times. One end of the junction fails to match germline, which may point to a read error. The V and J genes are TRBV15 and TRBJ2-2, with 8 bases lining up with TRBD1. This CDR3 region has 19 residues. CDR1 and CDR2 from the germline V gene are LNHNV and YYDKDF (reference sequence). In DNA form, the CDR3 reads TGTGCCACCAGCAGAGAAGGGCAGGGGGCAGATTCGAAAACCGGGGAGCTGTTTTTT. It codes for CATSREGQGADSKTGELFF.

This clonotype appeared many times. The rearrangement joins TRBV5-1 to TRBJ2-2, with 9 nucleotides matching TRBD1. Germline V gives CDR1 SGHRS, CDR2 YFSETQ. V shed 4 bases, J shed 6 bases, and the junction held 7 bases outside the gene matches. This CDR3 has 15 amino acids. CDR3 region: CASSLGQGFAGELFF. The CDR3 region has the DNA TGCGCCAGCAGCCTAGGACAGGGGTTTGCCGGGGAGCTGTTTTTT.

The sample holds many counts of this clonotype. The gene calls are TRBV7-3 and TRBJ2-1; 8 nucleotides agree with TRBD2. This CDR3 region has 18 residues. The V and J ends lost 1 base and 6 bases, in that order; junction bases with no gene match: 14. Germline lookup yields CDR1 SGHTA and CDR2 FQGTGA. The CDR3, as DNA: TGTGCCAGCAGCTTAAGGTCGAGTTTCGAGACTAGCGTCAATGAGCAGTTCTTC. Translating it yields CASSLRSSFETSVNEQFF.